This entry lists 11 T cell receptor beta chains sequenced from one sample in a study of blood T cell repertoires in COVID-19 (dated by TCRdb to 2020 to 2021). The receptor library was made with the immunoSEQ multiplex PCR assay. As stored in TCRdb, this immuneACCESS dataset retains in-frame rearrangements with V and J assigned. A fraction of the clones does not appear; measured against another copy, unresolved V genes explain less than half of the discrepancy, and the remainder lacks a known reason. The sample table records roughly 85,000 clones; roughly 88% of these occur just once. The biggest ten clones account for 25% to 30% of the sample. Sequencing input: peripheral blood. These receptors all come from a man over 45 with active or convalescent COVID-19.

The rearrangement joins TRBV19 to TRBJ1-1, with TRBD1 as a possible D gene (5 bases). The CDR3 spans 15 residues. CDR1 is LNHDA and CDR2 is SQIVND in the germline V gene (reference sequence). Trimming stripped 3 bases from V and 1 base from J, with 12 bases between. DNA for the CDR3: TGTGCCAGTAGTATCATAGGGAGGGGGAACACTGAAGCTTTCTTT. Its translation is CASSIIGRGNTEAFF.

Here the CDR3 reads CASSLGPGYPIETEAFF. The CDR3 bases are TGCGCCAGCAGCTTGGGGCCAGGGTATCCCATTGAGACTGAAGCTTTCTTT. This chain links TRBV5-1 with TRBJ1-1; maybe TRBD1 (5 bases). Germline CDR1 SGHRS, CDR2 YFSETQ. This CDR3 has 17 amino acids. V shed 0 bases and J shed 5 bases, with 20 bases lying between them.

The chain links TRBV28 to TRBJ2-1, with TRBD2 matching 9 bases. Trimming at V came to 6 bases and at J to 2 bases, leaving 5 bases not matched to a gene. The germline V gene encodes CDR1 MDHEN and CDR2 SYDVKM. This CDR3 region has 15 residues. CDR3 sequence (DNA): TGTGCCAGCAGCTTGACTAGCGGAGCCTACAATGAGCAGTTCTTC. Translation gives CASSLTSGAYNEQFF.

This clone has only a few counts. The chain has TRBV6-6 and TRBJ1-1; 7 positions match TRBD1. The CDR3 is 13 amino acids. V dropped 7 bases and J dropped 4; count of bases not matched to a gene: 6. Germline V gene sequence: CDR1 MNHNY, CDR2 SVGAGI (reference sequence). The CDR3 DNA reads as TGTGCCAGCAACAGACAGGGTAGCACTGAAGCTTTCTTT. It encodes CASNRQGSTEAFF.

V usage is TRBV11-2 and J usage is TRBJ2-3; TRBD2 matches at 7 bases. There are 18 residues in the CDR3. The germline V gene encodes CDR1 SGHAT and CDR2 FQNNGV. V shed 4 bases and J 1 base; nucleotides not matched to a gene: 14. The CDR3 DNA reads TGTGCCAGCAGCTCGATAGGGGAGTCCCGGGGGGGCACAGATACGCAGTATTTT. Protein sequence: CASSSIGESRGGTDTQYF. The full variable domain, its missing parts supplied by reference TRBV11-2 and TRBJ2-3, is EAGVAQSPRYKIIEKRQSVAFWCNPISGHATLYWYQQILGQGPKLLIQFQNNGVVDDSQLPKDRFSAERLKGVDSTLKIQPAKLEDSAVYLCASSSIGESRGGTDTQYFGPGTRLTVL.

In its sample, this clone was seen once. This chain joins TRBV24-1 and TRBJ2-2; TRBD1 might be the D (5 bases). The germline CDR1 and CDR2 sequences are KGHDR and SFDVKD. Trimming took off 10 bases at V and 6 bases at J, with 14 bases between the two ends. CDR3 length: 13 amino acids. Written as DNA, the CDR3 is TGTGCCACTAGCAGGGTCTTGGCCGGGGAGCTGTTTTTT. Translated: CATSRVLAGELFF.

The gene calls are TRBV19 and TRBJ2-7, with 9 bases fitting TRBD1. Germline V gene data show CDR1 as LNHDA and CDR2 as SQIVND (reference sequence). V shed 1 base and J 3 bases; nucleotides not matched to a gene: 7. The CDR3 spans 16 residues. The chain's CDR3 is CASSIVGQGPLYEQYF. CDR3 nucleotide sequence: TGTGCCAGTAGTATAGTCGGACAGGGGCCCCTCTACGAGCAGTACTTC.

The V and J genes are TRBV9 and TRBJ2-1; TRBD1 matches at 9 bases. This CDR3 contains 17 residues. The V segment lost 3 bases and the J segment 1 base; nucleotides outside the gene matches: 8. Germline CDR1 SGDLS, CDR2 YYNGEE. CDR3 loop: CASSGNNRGQSYNEQFF. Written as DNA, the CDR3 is TGTGCCAGCAGCGGAAACAACAGGGGGCAATCCTACAATGAGCAGTTCTTC.

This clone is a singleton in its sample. The CDR3 spells CSVERDQGFYGYTF. As DNA, the CDR3 is TGCAGCGTTGAAAGAGACCAGGGATTCTATGGCTACACCTTC. The V and J genes are TRBV29-1 and TRBJ1-2, with D tentatively TRBD1 (5 bases). The CDR3 spans 14 residues. In germline, CDR1 is SQVTM, CDR2 ANQGSEA. Trimming removed 2 bases at V and 4 bases at J, with 14 bases between.

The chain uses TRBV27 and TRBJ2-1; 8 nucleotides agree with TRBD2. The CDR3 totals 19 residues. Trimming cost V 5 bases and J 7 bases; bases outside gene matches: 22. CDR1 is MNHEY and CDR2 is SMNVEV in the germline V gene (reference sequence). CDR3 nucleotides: TGTGCCAGCAGTCCCCGCCACGGGAGGGCCTGGGATGGGGGGAATGAGCAGTTCTTC. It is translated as CASSPRHGRAWDGGNEQFF.

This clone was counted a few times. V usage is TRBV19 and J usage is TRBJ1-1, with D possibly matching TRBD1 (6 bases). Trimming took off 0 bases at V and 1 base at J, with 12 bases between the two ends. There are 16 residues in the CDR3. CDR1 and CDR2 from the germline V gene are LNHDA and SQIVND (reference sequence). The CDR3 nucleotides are TGTGCCAGTAGTATAGAAAGGGGGACGGAGAACACTGAAGCTTTCTTT. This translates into CASSIERGTENTEAFF.